Following are 9 T cell receptor beta chains from one sample sequenced in a study of OX40 agonist ivuxolimab in advanced cancers. The repertoire was sequenced with immunoSEQ multiplex PCR; TCRdb's copy has only in-frame clones and lacks some. The sample has 67,000 or so clones, 88% seen once. The starting material was CD4+ or CD8+ T cells sorted from blood, obtained in a trial of the OX40 agonist ivuxolimab. These receptors were taken from an adult with an advanced solid tumor such as melanoma, head and neck, liver or kidney cancer.

The rearrangement uses TRBV9 and TRBJ2-5; 13 nucleotides match TRBD2. There are 17 residues in the CDR3. The V gene's germline CDR1 is SGDLS and CDR2 YYNGEE. With 0 bases clipped from V and 5 bases from J, the junction kept 7 bases outside the gene matches. The CDR3 loop is CASSVAPLAGGLETQYF. The CDR3 bases are TGTGCCAGCAGCGTAGCCCCACTAGCGGGGGGGCTGGAGACCCAGTACTTC.

CDR3 in amino acids: CASTSSRKNTGELFF. The CDR3 DNA sequence: TGCGCCAGCACCTCTAGCCGCAAGAACACCGGGGAGCTGTTTTTT. The rearrangement uses TRBV10-2 and TRBJ2-2, with D tentatively TRBD2 (5 bases). The V end lost 7 bases, the J end lost 1 base, and 13 bases lay between the germline ends. This CDR3 region has 15 residues. Germline V gene lookup returns CDR1 WSHSY and CDR2 SAAADI.

The J gene is TRBJ2-7, the V gene TRBV18; 7 bases line up with TRBD1. Germline V gene lookup returns CDR1 KGHSH and CDR2 LQKENI. V lost 3 bases to trimming and J lost 4 bases; unmatched junction nucleotides: 3. This CDR3 is 13 amino acids long. CDR3 residues: CASSPTGLYEQYF. For the CDR3, the DNA is TGTGCCAGCTCACCGACAGGGTTATACGAGCAGTACTTC.

V usage is TRBV5-1 and J usage is TRBJ1-1, with no clear D. CDR1 is SGHRS and CDR2 is YFSETQ in the germline V gene. The CDR3 extends over 13 amino acids. Between the trimmed V and J ends, which lost 0 bases and 6 bases, there was a span of 9 bases. The CDR3 spells CASSLAIGAEAFF. The DNA for the CDR3 is TGCGCCAGCAGCTTGGCCATAGGCGCTGAAGCTTTCTTT.

This chain joins TRBV11-3 and TRBJ2-3; the D gene is possibly TRBD2 (5 bases). The germline V gene has CDR1 SGHNT and CDR2 YENEEA. The CDR3 runs to 13 residues. Trimming removed 3 bases at V and 9 bases at J, with 13 bases between. CDR3 sequence: CASSLAVSGTQYF. As DNA, the CDR3 is TGTGCCAGCAGCTTGGCGGTGTCGGGGACGCAGTATTTT.

The sample holds a few counts of this clone. The chain carries TRBV5-4 and TRBJ1-3; 7 nucleotides match TRBD1. Trimming removed 5 bases from V and 1 base from J; junction bases left unmatched: 3. Germline CDR1 and CDR2: SGHNT and YYREEE (reference sequence). This CDR3 spans 14 amino acids. The CDR3 region has the DNA TGTGCCAGCAGGCCAGGGGGGTCTGGAAACACCATATATTTT. Protein: CASRPGGSGNTIYF.

The chain recombines TRBV5-6 with TRBJ2-3, with 12 nucleotides matching TRBD2. Germline V gene data show CDR1 as SGHDT and CDR2 as YYEEEE. The CDR3 is made up of 17 amino acids. V shed 1 base, J shed 4 bases, and the junction held 7 bases outside the gene matches. The CDR3 here is CASSLRLAGGPPDTQYF. DNA of the CDR3: TGTGCCAGCAGCTTGCGTCTAGCGGGGGGGCCACCAGATACGCAGTATTTT.

The chain recombines TRBV28 with TRBJ2-2; no clear D. Germline V gene lookup returns CDR1 MDHEN and CDR2 SYDVKM. V was pared by 5 bases and J by 7 bases, with 17 bases between. The CDR3 length is 15 residues. CDR3 sequence (DNA): TGTGCCAGCAGTAAGACTGTAACCCTCGGCGGGGAGCTGTTTTTT. Its protein product is CASSKTVTLGGELFF.

This sequence joins TRBV11-3 and TRBJ1-3; unclear D gene. This CDR3 region has 16 residues. The germline CDR1 and CDR2 sequences are SGHNT and YENEEA. The V gene lost 0 bases and the J gene lost 7 bases, with 16 bases spanning the gap. CDR3 in amino acids: CASSLDRSVDCNTIYF. CDR3 nucleotide sequence: TGTGCCAGCAGCTTAGATAGGAGCGTGGACTGTAACACCATATATTTT.